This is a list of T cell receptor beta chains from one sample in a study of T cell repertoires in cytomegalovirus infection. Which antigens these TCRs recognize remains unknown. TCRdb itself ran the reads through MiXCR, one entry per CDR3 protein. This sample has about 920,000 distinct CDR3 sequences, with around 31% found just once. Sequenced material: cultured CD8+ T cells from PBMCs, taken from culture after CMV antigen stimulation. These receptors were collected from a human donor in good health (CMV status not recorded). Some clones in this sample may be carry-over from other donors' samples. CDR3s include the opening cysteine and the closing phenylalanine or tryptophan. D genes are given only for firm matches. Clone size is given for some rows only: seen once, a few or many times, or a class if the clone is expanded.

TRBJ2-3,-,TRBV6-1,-,CATNWGPTDTQYF
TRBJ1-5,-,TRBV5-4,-,CASSFDPYSNQPQHF
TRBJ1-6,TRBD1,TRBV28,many,CASSFAIARDRSSYNSPLHF
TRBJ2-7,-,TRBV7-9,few,CASSFPLRGTASYEQYF
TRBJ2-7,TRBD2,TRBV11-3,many,CASSPRDYPWEQYF
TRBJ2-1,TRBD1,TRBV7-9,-,CASSTGTGYYNEQFF
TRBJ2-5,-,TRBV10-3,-,CAISESPRQETQYF
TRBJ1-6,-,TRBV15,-,CATGAGEPNSPLHF
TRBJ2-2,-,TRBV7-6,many,CASTHAPANTGELFF
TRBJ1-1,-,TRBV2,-,CASQILVEAFF
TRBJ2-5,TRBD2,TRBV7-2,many,CASSPRVTSGYQETQYF
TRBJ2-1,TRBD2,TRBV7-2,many,CASSLGRPSGGVSYNEQFF
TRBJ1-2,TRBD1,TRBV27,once,CASSSRTGDSYGYTF
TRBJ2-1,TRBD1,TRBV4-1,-,CASSQEVRTGPENEQFF
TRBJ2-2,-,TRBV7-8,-,CASSLKGQNTGELFF
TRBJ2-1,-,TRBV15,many,CATSRDEQLSYNEQFF
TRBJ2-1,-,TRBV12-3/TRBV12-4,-,CASSFHVTGPNEQFF
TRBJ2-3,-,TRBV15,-,CATTNLGHDTQYF
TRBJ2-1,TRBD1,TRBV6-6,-,CASIFSRGQGNNEQFF
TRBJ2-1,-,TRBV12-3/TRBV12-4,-,CASSLVQHAYNEQFF
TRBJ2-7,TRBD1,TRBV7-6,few,CASSSQDRGRGQYF
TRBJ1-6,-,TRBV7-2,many,CASSLDLTAGKNGLYNSPLHF
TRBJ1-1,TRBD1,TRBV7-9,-,CASSGPTGKNTEAFF
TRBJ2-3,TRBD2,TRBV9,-,CASSVTSGGYTDTQYF
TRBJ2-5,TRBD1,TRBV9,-,CASSDPGTGNVETQYF
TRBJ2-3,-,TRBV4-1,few,CASSQGLVDTQYF
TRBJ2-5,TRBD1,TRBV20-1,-,CSARGTGQETQYF
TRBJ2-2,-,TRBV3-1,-,CASSKYLDGSNTGELFF
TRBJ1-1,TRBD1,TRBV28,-,CASSLDRALSTEAFF
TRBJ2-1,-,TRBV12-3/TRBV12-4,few,CASSLEVSAYNEQFF
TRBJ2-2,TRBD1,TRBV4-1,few,CASSQSWAGGFSGELFF
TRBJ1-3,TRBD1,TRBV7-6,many,CASSLVLGRDRRSGNTIYF
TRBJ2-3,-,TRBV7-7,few,CASSASPQGTDTQYF
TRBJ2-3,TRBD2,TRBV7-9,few,CASSLEGRGLAGPDTQYF
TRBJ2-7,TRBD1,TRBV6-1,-,CASSEARDRGTYEQYF
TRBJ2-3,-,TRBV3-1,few,CASSQEGATTDTQYF
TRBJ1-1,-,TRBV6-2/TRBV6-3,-,CASSYSPGGSNAFF
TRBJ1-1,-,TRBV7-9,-,CASWTGVTEAFF
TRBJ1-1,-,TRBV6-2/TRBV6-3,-,CASRERSRNTEAFF
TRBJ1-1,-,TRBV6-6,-,CATTGTEAFF
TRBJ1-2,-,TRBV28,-,CASSLVSGPNYGYTF
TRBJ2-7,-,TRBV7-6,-,CASSPTVSSDYEQYF